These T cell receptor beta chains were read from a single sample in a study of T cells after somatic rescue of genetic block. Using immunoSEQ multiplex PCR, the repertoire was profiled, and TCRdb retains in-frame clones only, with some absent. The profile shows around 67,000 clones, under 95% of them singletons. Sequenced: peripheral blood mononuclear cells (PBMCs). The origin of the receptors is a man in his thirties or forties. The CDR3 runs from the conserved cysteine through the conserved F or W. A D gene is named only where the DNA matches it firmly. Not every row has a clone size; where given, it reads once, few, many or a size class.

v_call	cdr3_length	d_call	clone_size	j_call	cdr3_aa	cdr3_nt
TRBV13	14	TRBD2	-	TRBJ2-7	CASMFGGRRYEQYF	TGTGCCAGCATGTTTGGCGGGAGGAGGTACGAGCAGTACTTC
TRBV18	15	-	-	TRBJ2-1	CASSPGADSRGEQFF	TGTGCCAGCTCACCAGGAGCGGACTCGCGGGGTGAGCAGTTCTTC
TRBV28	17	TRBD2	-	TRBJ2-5	CATALGLAGVGQETQYF	TGTGCCACCGCACTGGGACTAGCGGGAGTAGGGCAAGAGACCCAGTACTTC
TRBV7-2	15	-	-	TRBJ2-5	CASSLGRRNQETQYF	TGTGCCAGCAGCTTAGGGCGGAGAAACCAAGAGACCCAGTACTTC
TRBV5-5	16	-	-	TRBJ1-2	CASSLGSSGGSAGYTF	TGTGCCAGCAGCTTGGGGTCTAGTGGGGGCTCGGCCGGCTACACCTTC
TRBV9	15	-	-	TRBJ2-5	CASSLAWGYQETQYF	TGTGCCAGCAGCCTTGCCTGGGGATACCAAGAGACCCAGTACTTC
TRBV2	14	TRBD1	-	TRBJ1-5	CASSTGQVGQPQHF	TGTGCCAGCAGTACCGGACAGGTTGGTCAGCCCCAGCATTTT
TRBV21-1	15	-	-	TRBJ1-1	CASSKTPGVDTEAFF	TGTGCCAGCAGCAAAACCCCCGGGGTTGACACTGAAGCTTTCTTT
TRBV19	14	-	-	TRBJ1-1	CASRSHQRDTEAFF	TGTGCCAGTAGATCGCACCAACGGGACACTGAAGCTTTCTTT
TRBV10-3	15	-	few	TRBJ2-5	CAISEEAPPGRTQYF	TGTGCCATCAGTGAGGAGGCCCCCCCGGGGCGGACCCAGTACTTC
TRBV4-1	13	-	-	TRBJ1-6	CASSQSRSSPLHF	TGCGCCAGCAGCCAATCACGAAGTTCACCCCTCCACTTT
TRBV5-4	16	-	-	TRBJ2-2	CASSLARDLDTGELFF	TGTGCCAGCAGCTTGGCCCGGGACCTTGACACCGGGGAGCTGTTTTTT
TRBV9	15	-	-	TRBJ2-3	CASSVEGWGTDTQYF	TGTGCCAGCAGCGTAGAGGGTTGGGGCACAGATACGCAGTATTTT
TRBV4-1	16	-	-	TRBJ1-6	CASSQEIGQYNSPLHF	TGCGCCAGCAGCCAAGAAATAGGCCAATATAATTCACCCCTCCACTTT
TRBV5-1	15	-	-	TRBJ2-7	CASKWGPGDTYEQYF	TGCGCCAGCAAGTGGGGGCCTGGTGATACCTACGAGCAGTACTTC
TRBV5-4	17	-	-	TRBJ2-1	CASSQGGGMYAYNEQFF	TGTGCCAGCAGCCAGGGCGGTGGTATGTATGCCTACAATGAGCAGTTCTTC
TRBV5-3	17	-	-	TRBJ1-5	CARSHILDPGEHQPQHF	TGTGCCAGAAGCCATATCTTAGATCCCGGGGAACATCAGCCCCAGCATTTT
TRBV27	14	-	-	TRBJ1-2	CASSLSWGDYGYTF	TGTGCCAGCAGCCTCAGTTGGGGAGACTATGGCTACACCTTC
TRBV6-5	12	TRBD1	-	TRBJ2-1	CASRATGKGQFF	TGTGCCAGCAGAGCGACAGGGAAGGGGCAGTTCTTC
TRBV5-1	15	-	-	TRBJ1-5	CASRAGQGSNQPQHF	TGCGCCAGCAGAGCGGGGCAGGGGAGCAATCAGCCCCAGCATTTT
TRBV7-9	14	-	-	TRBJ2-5	CASSLQQGKETQYF	TGTGCCAGCAGCTTACAGCAGGGTAAAGAGACCCAGTACTTC
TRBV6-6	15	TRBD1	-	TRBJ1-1	CASNRQGLIKTEAFF	TGTGCCAGCAACCGACAGGGTCTTATTAAGACTGAAGCTTTCTTT
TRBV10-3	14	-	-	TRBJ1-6	CAITRDAAGSPLHF	TGTGCCATCACCAGGGACGCAGCTGGATCACCCCTCCACTTT
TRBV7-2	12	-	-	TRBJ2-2	CASSLGNGELFF	TGTGCCAGCAGCTTAGGGAACGGGGAGCTGTTTTTT
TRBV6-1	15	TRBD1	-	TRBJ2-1	CASSAQGESYNEQFF	TGTGCCAGCAGTGCCCAGGGGGAAAGCTACAATGAGCAGTTCTTC
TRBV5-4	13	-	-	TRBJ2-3	CASSSGGTDTQYF	TGTGCCAGCAGCTCTGGGGGCACAGATACGCAGTATTTT
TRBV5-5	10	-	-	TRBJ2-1	CASRPPEQFF	TGTGCCAGCAGACCTCCTGAGCAGTTCTTC
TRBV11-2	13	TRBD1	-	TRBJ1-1	CASSRTGTVLAFF	TGTGCCAGCAGCCGGACAGGAACCGTCCTAGCTTTCTTT
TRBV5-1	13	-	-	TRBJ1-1	CASSLGGHSKAFF	TGCGCCAGCAGCTTGGGCGGACATTCAAAAGCTTTCTTT
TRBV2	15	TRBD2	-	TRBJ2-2	CASGRTSGDTGELFF	TGTGCCAGCGGACGGACTAGCGGAGACACCGGGGAGCTGTTTTTT
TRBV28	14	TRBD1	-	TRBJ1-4	CASSHGQGNEKLFF	TGTGCCAGCAGTCACGGACAGGGGAATGAAAAACTGTTTTTT
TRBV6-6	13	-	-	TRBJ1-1	CASRGVINTEAFF	TGTGCCAGCAGAGGGGTGATTAACACTGAAGCTTTCTTT
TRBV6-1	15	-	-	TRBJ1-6	CASSNLRKANSPLHF	TGTGCCAGCAGTAACCTCAGGAAGGCAAATTCACCCCTCCACTTT
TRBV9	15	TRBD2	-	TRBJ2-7	CASSETSGSTHEQYF	TGTGCCAGCAGCGAGACTAGCGGGAGTACTCACGAGCAGTACTTC
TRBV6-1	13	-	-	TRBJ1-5	CASSASKNQPQHF	TGTGCCAGCAGTGCGAGCAAAAATCAGCCCCAGCATTTT
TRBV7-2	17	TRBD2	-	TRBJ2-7	CASSSLGGGRVLYEQYF	TGTGCCAGCAGCTCCCTCGGGGGCGGGAGGGTGCTCTACGAGCAGTACTTC
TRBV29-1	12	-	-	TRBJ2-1	CSVGKGPAGQFF	TGCAGCGTTGGGAAGGGGCCAGCGGGGCAGTTCTTC
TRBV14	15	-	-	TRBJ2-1	CASSQQLAMTDEQFF	TGTGCCAGCAGCCAGCAGCTAGCCATGACCGATGAGCAGTTCTTC
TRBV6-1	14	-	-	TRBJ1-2	CASRGDTHTVGYTF	TGTGCCAGCAGGGGGGACACTCACACCGTCGGCTACACCTTC
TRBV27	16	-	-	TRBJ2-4	CASSPLPQGAKNIQYF	TGTGCCAGCAGTCCGCTCCCTCAGGGAGCCAAAAACATTCAGTACTTC
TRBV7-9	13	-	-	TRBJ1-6	CASSFPSNSPLHF	TGTGCCAGCAGCTTCCCTAGTAATTCACCCCTCCACTTT
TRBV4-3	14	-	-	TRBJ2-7	CASSQDQQGFEQYF	TGCGCCAGCAGCCAAGATCAACAGGGTTTCGAGCAGTACTTC